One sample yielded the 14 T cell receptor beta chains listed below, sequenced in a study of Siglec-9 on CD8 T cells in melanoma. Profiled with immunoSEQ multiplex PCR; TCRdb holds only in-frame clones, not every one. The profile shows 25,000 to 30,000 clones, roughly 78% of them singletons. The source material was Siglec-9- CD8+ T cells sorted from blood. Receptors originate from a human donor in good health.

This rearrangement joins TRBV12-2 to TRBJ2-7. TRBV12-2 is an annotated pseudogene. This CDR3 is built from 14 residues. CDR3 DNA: TGTGCAAGTCGCCATTCCCGTCATGGGGACGAGCAGTACTTC. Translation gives CASRHSRHGDEQYF.

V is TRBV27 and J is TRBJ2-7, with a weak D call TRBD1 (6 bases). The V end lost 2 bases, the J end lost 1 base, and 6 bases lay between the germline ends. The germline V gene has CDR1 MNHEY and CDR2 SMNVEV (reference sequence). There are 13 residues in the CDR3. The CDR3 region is CASSLGQSYEQYF. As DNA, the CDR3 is TGTGCCAGCAGTTTAGGACAGTCCTACGAGCAGTACTTC.

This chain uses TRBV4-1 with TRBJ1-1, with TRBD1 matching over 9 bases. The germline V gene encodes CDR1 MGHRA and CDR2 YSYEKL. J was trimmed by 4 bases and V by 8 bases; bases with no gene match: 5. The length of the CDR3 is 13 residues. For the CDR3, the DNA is TGCGCCAGCGGGAGGACAGGGGCCACTGAAGCTTTCTTT. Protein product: CASGRTGATEAFF.

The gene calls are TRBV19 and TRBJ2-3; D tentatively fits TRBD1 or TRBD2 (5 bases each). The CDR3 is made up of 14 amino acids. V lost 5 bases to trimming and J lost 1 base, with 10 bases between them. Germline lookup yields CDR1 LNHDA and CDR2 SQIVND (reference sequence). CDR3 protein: CASSLMGGTDTQYF. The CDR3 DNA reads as TGTGCCAGTAGTCTCATGGGGGGCACAGATACGCAGTATTTT. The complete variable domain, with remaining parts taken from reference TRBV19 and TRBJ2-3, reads DGGITQSPKYLFRKEGQNVTLSCEQNLNHDAMYWYRQDPGQGLRLIYYSQIVNDFQKGDIAEGYSVSREKKESFPLTVTSAQKNPTAFYLCASSLMGGTDTQYFGPGTRLTVL.

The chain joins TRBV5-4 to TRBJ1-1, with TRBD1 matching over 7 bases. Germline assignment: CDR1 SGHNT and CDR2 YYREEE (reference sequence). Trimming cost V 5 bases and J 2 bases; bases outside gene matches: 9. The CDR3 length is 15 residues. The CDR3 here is CASSPTGDINTEAFF. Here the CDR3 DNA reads TGTGCCAGCAGTCCAACAGGGGACATAAACACTGAAGCTTTCTTT.

The CDR3 here is CASSLRLASGTDTQYF. The CDR3 bases are TGCGCCAGCAGTTTGAGACTAGCTTCGGGCACAGATACGCAGTATTTT. The chain is built from TRBV5-1 and TRBJ2-3; 7 bases line up with TRBD2. V lost 5 bases, J lost 1 base, and 10 bases stayed unmatched. The CDR3 length is 16 residues. The germline V gene has CDR1 SGHRS and CDR2 YFSETQ.

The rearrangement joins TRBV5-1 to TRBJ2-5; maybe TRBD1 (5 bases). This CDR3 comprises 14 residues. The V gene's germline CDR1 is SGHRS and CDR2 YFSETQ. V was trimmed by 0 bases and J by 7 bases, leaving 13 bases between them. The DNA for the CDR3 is TGCGCCAGCAGCTTGGCCACAGGTCTTGGGACCCAGTACTTC. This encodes CASSLATGLGTQYF. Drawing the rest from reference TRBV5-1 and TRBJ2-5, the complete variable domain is KAGVTQTPRYLIKTRGQQVTLSCSPISGHRSVSWYQQTPGQGLQFLFEYFSETQRNKGNFPGRFSGRQFSNSRSEMNVSTLELGDSALYLCASSLATGLGTQYFGPGTRLLVL.

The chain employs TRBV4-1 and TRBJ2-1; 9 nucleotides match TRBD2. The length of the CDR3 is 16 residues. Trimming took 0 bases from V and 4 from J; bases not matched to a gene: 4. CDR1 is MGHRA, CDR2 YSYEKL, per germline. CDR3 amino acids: CASSQERAGGYNEQFF. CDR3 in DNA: TGCGCCAGCAGCCAAGAGCGCGCGGGAGGGTACAATGAGCAGTTCTTC.

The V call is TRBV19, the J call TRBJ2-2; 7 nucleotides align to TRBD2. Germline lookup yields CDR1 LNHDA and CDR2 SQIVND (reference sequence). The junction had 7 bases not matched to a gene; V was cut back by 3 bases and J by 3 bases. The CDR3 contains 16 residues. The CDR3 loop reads CASSITRAGYTGELFF. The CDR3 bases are TGTGCCAGTAGTATTACACGAGCGGGGTACACCGGGGAGCTGTTTTTT. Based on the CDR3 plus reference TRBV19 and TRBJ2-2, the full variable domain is DGGITQSPKYLFRKEGQNVTLSCEQNLNHDAMYWYRQDPGQGLRLIYYSQIVNDFQKGDIAEGYSVSREKKESFPLTVTSAQKNPTAFYLCASSITRAGYTGELFFGEGSRLTVL.

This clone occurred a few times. CDR3 sequence (DNA): TGTGCCAGCAGCGTAGACAGGGGGCGTGATGGCTACACCTTC. Protein: CASSVDRGRDGYTF. The J gene is TRBJ1-2, the V gene TRBV9; TRBD1 matches at 9 bases. The CDR3 covers 14 residues. Germline V CDR1 and CDR2: SGDLS, YYNGEE. V lost 0 bases and J lost 6; bases outside the gene matches: 3.

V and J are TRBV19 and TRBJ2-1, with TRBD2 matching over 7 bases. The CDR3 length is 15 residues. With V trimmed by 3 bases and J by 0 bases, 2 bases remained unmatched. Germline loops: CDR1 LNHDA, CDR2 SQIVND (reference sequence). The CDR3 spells CASSMGGSSYNEQFF. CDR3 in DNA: TGTGCCAGTAGTATGGGGGGGAGCTCCTACAATGAGCAGTTCTTC.

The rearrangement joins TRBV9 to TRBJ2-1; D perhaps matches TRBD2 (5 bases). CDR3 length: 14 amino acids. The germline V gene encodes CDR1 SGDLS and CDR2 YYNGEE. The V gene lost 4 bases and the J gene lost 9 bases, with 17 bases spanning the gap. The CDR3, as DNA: TGTGCCAGCAGCCCCCGACCCGCCGCGGGTGAGCAGTTCTTC. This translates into CASSPRPAAGEQFF.

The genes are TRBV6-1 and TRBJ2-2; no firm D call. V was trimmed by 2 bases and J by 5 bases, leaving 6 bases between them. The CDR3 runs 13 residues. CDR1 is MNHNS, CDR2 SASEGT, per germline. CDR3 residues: CASSEMGTGELFF. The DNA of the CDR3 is TGTGCCAGCAGTGAAATGGGAACCGGGGAGCTGTTTTTT.

CDR3 amino acids: CSVFFREGEAFF. In DNA, the CDR3 is TGCAGCGTTTTCTTCAGGGAGGGTGAAGCTTTCTTT. The gene calls are TRBV29-1 and TRBJ1-1; weak D call: TRBD1 (5 bases). V shed 5 bases and J shed 7 bases, with 14 bases lying between them. The CDR3 has 12 amino acids. CDR1 and CDR2 from the germline V gene are SQVTM and ANQGSEA.